Below are 18 T cell receptor beta chains sequenced from a single sample in a study of radiation and T cells in renal cell carcinoma. Time point defined: blood 4 weeks post-SBRT, at nephrectomy. Treatment meaning: 15 Gy SBRT to primary tumor, nephrectomy 4 weeks later. Assay: immunoSEQ multiplex PCR; the TCRdb copy retains only in-frame clones and omits some. The data hold 50,000 to 65,000 clones, with 70% to 80% observed a single time. The sequenced sample was blood, obtained from a patient whose treatment included radiotherapy and nephrectomy. The receptors come from a man aged 55 to 70 with renal cell carcinoma.

The table lists this clone with a few counts. The V and J genes are TRBV6-1 and TRBJ2-2; D gene unclear. Trimming stripped 2 bases from V and 5 bases from J, with 18 bases between. Germline V gene data show CDR1 as MNHNS and CDR2 as SASEGT. The CDR3 extends over 17 amino acids. CDR3 nucleotide sequence: TGTGCCAGCAGTGAACATTTCGGCGGAATTACAACCGGGGAGCTGTTTTTT. This encodes CASSEHFGGITTGELFF.

The chain employs TRBV18 and TRBJ2-3, with a weak D call TRBD2 (6 bases). CDR1 and CDR2 (germline): KGHSH, LQKENI. The V end was cut by 4 bases, the J end by 1 base, with 24 bases between. The CDR3 totals 19 residues. CDR3 region: CASSRRDGPVWRGTDTQYF. The CDR3 DNA sequence: TGTGCCAGCTCACGGAGGGACGGACCTGTTTGGCGGGGCACAGATACGCAGTATTTT.

The gene calls are TRBV6-1 and TRBJ2-7, with D hard to call. The CDR3 has 14 residues. Germline V gene data show CDR1 as MNHNS and CDR2 as SASEGT. Trimming shortened V by 0 bases and J by 3 bases, and 9 bases separated the two germline ends. CDR3 DNA sequence: TGTGCCAGCAGTGAAGCGCTTCGTGGCTACGAGCAGTACTTC. Protein: CASSEALRGYEQYF.

The chain links TRBV29-1 to TRBJ2-1, with TRBD1 as a possible D gene (6 bases). CDR3 length: 15 residues. V was trimmed by 0 bases and J by 5 bases, leaving 14 bases between them. The germline V gene encodes CDR1 SQVTM and CDR2 ANQGSEA. CDR3 sequence: CSVEDQQGPDNEQFF. DNA for the CDR3: TGCAGCGTTGAAGATCAACAGGGCCCGGACAATGAGCAGTTCTTC.

The rearrangement uses TRBV19 and TRBJ2-2; D not resolved. Germline lookup yields CDR1 LNHDA and CDR2 SQIVND (reference sequence). The CDR3 runs to 14 residues. V was clipped by 10 bases and J by 0 bases, with 12 bases between them. For the CDR3, the DNA is TGTGCCACCCCAGGCCCTACGAACACCGGGGAGCTGTTTTTT. Translated: CATPGPTNTGELFF.

V usage is TRBV2 and J usage is TRBJ1-1; D unresolved. This CDR3 has 13 residues. The germline V and J ends were trimmed by 6 bases and 6 bases, with 14 bases remaining between them. Germline CDR1 reads SNHLY; CDR2 reads FYNNEI. Written as DNA, the CDR3 is TGTGCCAGCAGGAACACCTTTAGGGCTGAAGCTTTCTTT. Its protein product is CASRNTFRAEAFF.

V is TRBV7-9 and J is TRBJ2-6, with a weak D call TRBD1 (5 bases). CDR1 is SEHNR and CDR2 is FQNEAQ in the germline V gene (reference sequence). This CDR3 region has 19 residues. Trimming shortened V by 2 bases and J by 0 bases, and 17 bases separated the two germline ends. The CDR3 region is CASSLRPSTASSGANVLTF. The CDR3, as DNA: TGTGCCAGCAGCTTAAGGCCATCGACAGCCTCCTCTGGGGCCAACGTCCTGACTTTC.

The chain has TRBV4-3 and TRBJ1-4, with D perhaps matching TRBD1 (5 bases). The CDR3 covers 14 residues. The germline CDR1 and CDR2 sequences are LGHNA and YSLEER. V lost 0 bases, J lost 8 bases, and 10 bases lay in between. CDR3 bases: TGCGCCAGCAGCCAAGATACAGGCGACGAAAAACTGTTTTTT. Its protein is CASSQDTGDEKLFF.

The chain recombines TRBV4-1 with TRBJ2-1, with 9 bases that match TRBD2. CDR3 length: 17 amino acids. Germline V CDR1 and CDR2: MGHRA, YSYEKL. Trimming took 0 bases from V and 3 from J; bases not matched to a gene: 6. CDR3 bases: TGCGCCAGCAGCCAAGATCACCTAGCGGGGAACTACAATGAGCAGTTCTTC. It translates to CASSQDHLAGNYNEQFF.

The chain employs TRBV4-1 and TRBJ2-7; D is unresolved. Germline CDR1 MGHRA, CDR2 YSYEKL. V was trimmed by 0 bases and J by 4 bases, leaving 7 bases between them. The CDR3 contains 13 residues. The CDR3 spells CASSQDLVYEQYF. The DNA of the CDR3 is TGCGCCAGCAGCCAAGACCTCGTTTACGAGCAGTACTTC.

This chain links TRBV5-1 with TRBJ1-1, with 10 bases matching TRBD1. V was clipped by 6 bases and J by 1 base; unmatched bases: 9. Germline CDR1 SGHRS, CDR2 YFSETQ. This CDR3 contains 16 residues. The CDR3 DNA sequence: TGCGCCAGCACCCAGGACAGGGGGAGTCCGAACACTGAAGCTTTCTTT. It encodes CASTQDRGSPNTEAFF.

This chain connects TRBV19 to TRBJ2-2; D is unclear. Germline loops: CDR1 LNHDA, CDR2 SQIVND (reference sequence). There are 17 residues in the CDR3. Trimming left V 5 bases short and J 3 bases short, with 19 bases between. The CDR3 nucleotides read TGTGCCAGTAGTTCATCTGGAGTCAGCCCCCACACCGGGGAGCTGTTTTTT. Translated: CASSSSGVSPHTGELFF.

This chain connects TRBV6-1 to TRBJ2-4; D might be TRBD1 (6 bases). The CDR3 contains 15 residues. The V end was cut by 6 bases, the J end by 7 bases, with 19 bases between. Germline CDR1 and CDR2: MNHNS and SASEGT. CDR3 nucleotides: TGTGCCAGCAGGCCCTCTTTACAGGGTGCGAACATTCAGTACTTC. Translation gives CASRPSLQGANIQYF.

V is TRBV5-1 and J is TRBJ2-1, with 11 bases fitting TRBD2. The CDR3 has 17 residues. Trimming took 2 bases from V and 7 from J; bases not matched to a gene: 11. Germline V CDR1 and CDR2: SGHRS, YFSETQ. CDR3 nucleotides: TGCGCCAGCAGCTTCTTACTAGCGGGAGTCATACGGAATGAGCAGTTCTTC. This encodes CASSFLLAGVIRNEQFF. The full variable domain, its missing parts supplied by reference TRBV5-1 and TRBJ2-1, is KAGVTQTPRYLIKTRGQQVTLSCSPISGHRSVSWYQQTPGQGLQFLFEYFSETQRNKGNFPGRFSGRQFSNSRSEMNVSTLELGDSALYLCASSFLLAGVIRNEQFFGPGTRLTVL.

This clone was seen repeatedly, ten times or more. CDR3 amino acids: CATSRDSTTNEKLFF. The CDR3 DNA follows: TGTGCCACCAGCAGAGACTCGACAACTAATGAAAAACTGTTTTTT. The chain recombines TRBV15 with TRBJ1-4; D is ambiguous. The germline gives CDR1 LNHNV, CDR2 YYDKDF (reference sequence). Trimming removed 0 bases from V and 0 bases from J, with 5 bases in between. This CDR3 comprises 15 residues.

The chain has TRBV5-1 and TRBJ1-2; TRBD1 matches 7 bases. Germline V lookup: CDR1 SGHRS, CDR2 YFSETQ. The ends lost 4 bases at V and 4 bases at J; junction bases unmatched: 10. The length of the CDR3 is 15 residues. The CDR3 spells CASSPGQRGGYGYTF. The CDR3 DNA sequence: TGCGCCAGCAGCCCGGGACAGCGGGGGGGCTATGGCTACACCTTC.

V and J are TRBV6-6 and TRBJ1-2; no reliable D call. Trimming cost V 0 bases and J 6 bases, with 11 bases left between them. The CDR3 runs to 14 residues. From germline, CDR1 is MNHNY and CDR2 SVGAGI (reference sequence). CDR3 coding DNA: TGTGCCAGCAGTTACTCGGCCGGGATTGATGGCTACACCTTC. Protein: CASSYSAGIDGYTF.

V is TRBV19 and J is TRBJ2-3; D might be TRBD1 (5 bases). Trimming shortened V by 8 bases and J by 2 bases, and 14 bases separated the two germline ends. Germline V gene data show CDR1 as LNHDA and CDR2 as SQIVND (reference sequence). The CDR3 covers 14 residues. CDR3 region: CASSVRVITDTQYF. The CDR3 DNA follows: TGTGCCAGTTCGGTCAGGGTAATCACAGATACGCAGTATTTT.